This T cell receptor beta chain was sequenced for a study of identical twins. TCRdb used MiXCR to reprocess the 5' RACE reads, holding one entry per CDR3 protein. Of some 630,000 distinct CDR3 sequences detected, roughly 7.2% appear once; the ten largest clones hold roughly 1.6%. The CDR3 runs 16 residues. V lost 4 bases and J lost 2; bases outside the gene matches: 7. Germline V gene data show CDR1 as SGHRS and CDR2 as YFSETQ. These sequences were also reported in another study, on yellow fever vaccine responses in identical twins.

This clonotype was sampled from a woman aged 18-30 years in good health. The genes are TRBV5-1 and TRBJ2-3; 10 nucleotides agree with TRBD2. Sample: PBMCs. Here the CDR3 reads CASSPGLADYTDTQYF. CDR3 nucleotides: TGCGCCAGCAGCCCCGGACTAGCGGACTACACAGATACGCAGTATTTT.